This T cell receptor (beta chain) was obtained from a study of OX40 agonist ivuxolimab in advanced cancers. Across the whole study: Each patient was given ivuxolimab into a vein every 2 weeks, at 0.01 to 10 mg/kg. More than 35% of patients had received prior checkpoint inhibitor therapy. At under 85% male, the cohort had a mean age of 60 years, ranging from about 20 to 79.

V gave up 4 bases and J gave up 6 bases, with 15 bases separating them. This CDR3 contains 14 residues. Per the germline V gene, CDR1 is MDHEN and CDR2 is SYDVKM. Data came from immunoSEQ multiplex PCR; TCRdb stores just in-frame clones and leaves some out. The top ten clones hold over 10% of a sample with around 18,000 clones, around 83% of them seen once. Baseline, cycle 4 day 1, and cycle 7 day 1 were the blood sampling points. The sample was CD4+ or CD8+ T cells sorted from blood, taken in a trial of the OX40 agonist ivuxolimab. The receptor comes from an adult with an advanced solid tumor such as melanoma, head and neck, liver or kidney cancer. The gene calls are TRBV28 and TRBJ1-2, with TRBD1 as a possible D gene (6 bases). The CDR3 bases are TGTGCCAGCAGTTGGGGGCTTGGGTTCAATGGCTACACCTTC. Its translation is CASSWGLGFNGYTF.